This T cell receptor (beta chain) appears in the sequencing data of a study of blood T cell repertoires in COVID-19. Study details: Sample material is recorded as cDNA or gDNA derived from T cells, B-cell-depleted T cells, or PBMCs.

Methods used by the authors: Estimates of nucleated cell counts were drawn from the amplification of reference gene primers. Assay used: immunoSEQ multiplex PCR; TCRdb lists only in-frame clones, some missing. V, J and clone size derive from that table, while D and trimming were established from the DNA sequence. The table has a few hundred thousand clones, roughly nine tenths seen once; the top ten hold under 4%. Trimming left V 1 base short and J 3 bases short, with 13 bases between. CDR3 length: 15 amino acids. Germline V gives CDR1 MNHEY, CDR2 SMNVEV (reference sequence). This clone appeared once.

The chain recombines TRBV27 with TRBJ2-7; possible D gene TRBD2, 6 bases. The sample comprised peripheral blood. The receptor comes from a man between 18 and 35 years old with active or convalescent COVID-19. CDR3 nucleotides: TGTGCCAGCAGTTTATTGGGCGGAGGGAGCTACGAGCAGTACTTC. Protein: CASSLLGGGSYEQYF.